This T cell receptor (beta chain) was recorded in a study of control samples from healthy donors and cancer patients. This clone was seen just once. V shed 5 bases and J 7 bases; nucleotides not matched to a gene: 5. The germline gives CDR1 SGHNT, CDR2 YYREEE (reference sequence). The CDR3 runs 14 residues. Sequencing used immunoSEQ multiplex PCR; TCRdb keeps in-frame clones, though not all of them. The table shows around 82,000 clones, with over 75% occurring only once. This chain links TRBV5-4 with TRBJ2-2, with 10 bases lining up with TRBD1. The source material was blood. This TCR came from a man in his fifties or sixties in good health. The CDR3 sequence: CASRRDRGGGELFF. In DNA, the CDR3 is TGTGCCAGCAGACGGGACAGGGGAGGCGGGGAGCTGTTTTTT.